This TCR beta chain was identified during a study of cytomegalovirus exposure and HLA in healthy donors (dated by TCRdb to about 2017). For the wider study: An earlier analysis of approximately 640 of the donors reported more than 250 Gb of sequence data and some 120 million unique TCR beta sequences from 150 million to 200 million T cells. All discovery cohort repertoires had been generated on a single sequencing platform. An earlier analysis of 587 of the donors applied high-throughput TCR beta sequencing to assess whether each TCR beta V gene segment acted as functional or pseudogenic. Both class I and class II loci were covered by HLA typing, at four-digit resolution. Among several hundred genotyped donors of the cohort, an average of approximately 220,000 unique TCR beta nucleotide sequences was sequenced per donor, of which 15% to 20% were non-productive. Typing coverage varied by locus: roughly 629-640 donors for A, B, C, DRB1 and DQB1; more than 500 for DQA1; more than 600 for DPA1; around 450 for DPB1. Besides the first cohort of about 730 subjects, a separate validation cohort made up of 120 different subjects was used. In a later genetic analysis, genome-wide SNP genotypes for about 65% of the roughly 700 donors were used, and that subset was treated as a discovery cohort. The study aimed to test whether signatures of past pathogen exposure could be identified by cataloging public T cell receptors. High-throughput TCR immunosequencing, statistical association of individual TCRs with disease status, and machine learning were combined to predict cytomegalovirus infection status. Donor age, sex, ethnicity and CMV serostatus were compiled alongside the repertoire data. An early release that covered about 600 HLA-typed donors contained about 300 gigabases of sequencing data and 80 million or so unique TCR sequences. Of the 398 genotyped donors, 80% to 90% were placed in the genetic ancestry cluster associated with self-reported Caucasian donors. The study profiled the T cell repertoires of hundreds of subjects by immunosequencing and related them to cytomegalovirus serostatus. Roughly five DR-DQ haplotypes were treated as single units for association and clustering because of strong linkage in the cohort. In the later analysis, no new phenotypic data were used to find candidate immune exposures; instead, reliance was placed on TCR beta sequences and their occurrence across donors. In a later analysis, previously published TCR beta repertoires from roughly 710 donors were re-analyzed and high-resolution HLA genotyping was added so that TCR occurrence patterns could be studied. Overall study outcomes, separate from this receptor: A later analysis found that most CMV-associated TCR beta chains appeared HLA-restricted, with HLA associations seemingly driven largely by CMV exposure. Cytomegalovirus status was reported to be diagnosed by the classifier with high specificity and sensitivity in both the original and validation cohorts. The earlier analysis of fewer than 750 of the donors excluded around 17 rarely observed V segments, including chromosome 9 orphons, because counts were too low. The presence/absence analyses assumed that sequencing depth was roughly uniform across donors, and that assumption may not be true. In vitro tests confirmed that three of the cytomegalovirus-associated TCR beta chains recognize cytomegalovirus antigens. Several of the top co-occurrence clusters appeared to be linked to parvovirus B19, influenza, CMV and Epstein-Barr virus, according to a later analysis. In this cohort, only TCR beta chains were sequenced, and detectable features were limited by the absence of alpha or paired-chain data. According to the authors, the approach could potentially be generalized to other disease states and immunological phenotypes. Most TCR sequences were seen in very few donors, while some public TCRs were found in many individuals. A later analysis associated about 16,000 TCR beta sequences with specific HLA alleles at a false discovery rate of 0.05. HLA typing was unavailable for some donors at each locus, so association tests used only the typed subset. In a later genetic analysis, fewer N-insertions in productive TCRs were reported among donors in an Asian-associated ancestry cluster than the approximately 670-donor mean. In an earlier analysis of around 500 of the donors, most TCR beta V segments appeared in productive rearrangements about 87% or about 30% of the time, broadly matching IMGT annotations. The sequencing pipeline was judged likely to have produced a cluster of highly shared sequence variants as a technical artifact. Linkage disequilibrium might explain the correlated functional status among segregating V segments, but an unknown experimental factor could not be excluded. For the cohort, immune exposure information was limited to CMV serostatus. In a later analysis, HLA-associated TCR beta chains were found to be more clonally expanded and to have lower generation probabilities than equally common non-associated chains. A total of about 150 TCR beta chains were listed by the study as associated with cytomegalovirus. A further reported finding was that TCR beta sequences accurately predicted the HLA-A and HLA-B alleles for most subjects in the first cohort. Strong co-occurrence of HLA alleles, especially DR and DQ, made assigning TCR associations to individual alleles difficult. V-gene and J-gene trimming of TCR beta chains was associated with a missense DCLRE1C variant in a later genetic analysis, and the association was replicated in an independent cohort. In a later analysis, TCR association rates were found to vary across HLA loci, with the most associated TCRs seen for DRB1 alleles and the fewest for HLA-C alleles.

Libraries were constructed by the immunoSEQ multiplex PCR assay. The multiplex PCR relied on a mix of 60 forward primers for TCR Vbeta segments and 13 reverse primers for TCR Jbeta segments. The CDR3 region of rearranged TCR beta genes was amplified from genomic DNA by a multiplex PCR assay. On the Illumina HiSeq System, the amplified TCR beta libraries were sequenced as 87-base-pair reads. From the authors' description of their analysis: In a later analysis, about 80 million unique TCR beta chains were counted across the 650 to 700 repertoires, and about 9.9 million of these chains were shared by at least two donors. Raw reads were error-corrected and collapsed into unique sequences with a nearest-neighbor algorithm that merged closely related sequences to remove PCR and sequencing errors. To assign V, D and J gene segments, CDR3 sequences were aligned to IMGT reference sequences. For a sequence to be retained, at least a six-nucleotide match to both a V gene segment and a J gene segment was required. Rearrangements were called productive when the CDR3 lacked stop codons and stayed in frame with V and J; all others were non-productive. Following IMGT convention, CDR3 was defined as the stretch from the second conserved V-encoded cysteine up to the conserved J-encoded phenylalanine. Sequences without an unambiguous match to a single V gene segment were excluded from the earlier analysis of 450 to 650 of the donors. An earlier analysis of a few hundred of the donors called V segments functional above 56.7% productive rearrangements and segregating when the between-donor standard deviation exceeded 5%. To diagnose cytomegalovirus status from the catalog of TCR beta chain sequences, a statistical classification framework was built. A later analysis assigned V and J genes by comparing TCR nucleotide sequences with IMGT/GENE-DB human TR gene sequences. In a later analysis, CDR3 sequences and most-parsimonious VDJ recombination scenarios were assigned using the TCRdist pipeline. In a later analysis, every TCR beta chain was defined by the combination of its CDR3 amino acid sequence and its V-gene family, and reads without a unique V-gene family were dropped. In a later analysis, fewer than 600 highly shared, low-generation-probability nucleotide sequences were removed to address suspected cross-contamination and a sequencing artifact. For each public chain, a later analysis derived a clonal expansion index from normalized ranks of inferred template counts within each repertoire. Generation probabilities in a later analysis came from a VDJ recombination model fitted to out-of-frame rearrangements, and those results were checked against IGoR. Hypergeometric tests were used in a later analysis to score TCR-TCR, TCR-HLA and TCR-CMV co-occurrence, with a repertoire-size bias correction applied to the TCR pairs. In a later analysis, false discovery rates were estimated by permuting HLA or CMV assignments 20 times. In a later analysis, co-occurring TCRs were grouped using DBSCAN, with TCRdist sequence similarity added in when clustering inside HLA-allele-positive subsets. Repertoires with fewer than 30,000 or more than 120,000 public chains, plus five repertoires with anomalous nucleotide sharing, were excluded from co-occurrence clustering. Held by TCRdb, this immuneACCESS table contains in-frame sequences only and omits some clones. Under half of the omission traces to an unresolved V gene where checked; the cause of the rest is unknown. V, J and clone size are those of that table, while D and trimming were read from the DNA. Counted in this sample were approximately 200,000 clones; around 79% of them appeared once. The top ten clones comprise 4% to 4.5% of the sample.

Points on this clone: Its antigen target is currently unknown. Qualities for individual bases were not recorded, and no much larger clone is one base off.

In total, 600 or so healthy bone marrow donors made up the cohort. At the time of sampling, all cohort members were nominally healthy, though unrecorded immune exposures were likely present. The donor tested CMV seropositive, placing the donor among the 290 or so seropositive members of the cohort. Every donor gave a peripheral blood sample, and the peripheral blood mononuclear cells from that sample were used for TCR beta sequencing. Genomic DNA was extracted from the blood cell samples with the Qiagen DNeasy Blood Extraction Kit. This receptor was taken from a woman aged 25 to 45 in good health and CMV-seropositive. Sequenced sample: PBMCs.

The CDR3 has the sequence CASSLEVEQGNTEAFF. The sequenced DNA: TGTGCCAGCAGCTTAGAGGTGGAACAGGGGAACACTGAAGCTTTCTTT. The rearrangement joined TRBV7-6 to TRBJ1-1, and the D gene may be TRBD1, 6 bases matching. Counted from cysteine to phenylalanine, this CDR3 has 16 amino acids. Only the CDR3 DNA is retained, 48 bases long and in frame from the first base. The germline ends are 13 bases apart after V is trimmed by 1 base and J by 1 base. From the germline V gene, CDR1 is SGHVS and CDR2 is FNYEAQ. Extended through the reference TRBV7-6 and TRBJ1-1 proteins, this CDR3 yields the full variable domain: GAGVSQSPRYKVTKRGQDVALRCDPISGHVSLYWYRQALGQGPEFLTYFNYEAQQDKSGLPNDRFSAERPEGSISTLTIQRTEQRDSAMYRCASSLEVEQGNTEAFFGQGTRLTVV.